This T cell receptor (beta chain) was observed in a study of T cell repertoires and HLA-DP antigens. Overall study context: DNA input averaged approximately 220 ng in sorted CD137+CD4+ and roughly 1,300 ng in pre-culture CD4+. Study-level findings and limits: Average cumulative frequency of previously undetected clones was about 36% against one allele and about 52% against the other.

The length of the CDR3 is 16 residues. Germline-derived CDR1 and CDR2 are LNHDA and SQIVND (reference sequence). J was trimmed by 7 bases and V by 7 bases; bases with no gene match: 13. Using immunoSEQ multiplex PCR, the repertoire was profiled, and TCRdb retains in-frame clones only, with some absent. Of about 73,000 clones detected, 80% appear once; the ten largest clones hold 1.6%. Regarding this clone: Antigen unknown.

The clonotype comes from a man aged 60 to 69 in good health and CMV-seronegative. The genes are TRBV19 and TRBJ2-1, with TRBD2 identical over 10 bases. Sequencing was performed on CD4+ T cells from PBMCs. Here the CDR3 reads CASKRNGAGGQNEQFF. As DNA, the CDR3 is TGTGCCAGTAAACGTAACGGAGCGGGAGGGCAGAATGAGCAGTTCTTC.